Below, one T cell receptor beta chain is given with its context. This receptor's antigen is unknown. Base qualities are not recorded, but no much larger clone differs from it by a single base. The data derive from a study of blood T cell repertoires in COVID-19 (TCRdb year 2020). With regard to the full study: Samples from collaborators originated in the United States, Italy and Spain and spanned both the acute and convalescent phases of COVID-19. A de-identified subject ID, COVID-19 status, age in years and sex were almost always included in the sample metadata. Samples came from the ongoing ImmuneRACE study (first 160 participants) plus 1,254 subjects from 6 global collaborators. Deeply sampled blood TCRbeta repertoires from subjects exposed to, actively infected with, or recovered from COVID-19 were included in the dataset. The repertoires were released in a freely available public database intended as a resource for research on the immune response to SARS-CoV-2. Where available, HLA class I and class II types were obtained from metadata supplied by the sample provider rather than from assay-based typing. The prospective study material was composed of cDNA or gDNA derived from T cells, B-cell-depleted T cells, or PBMCs. What the study reported, not specific to this receptor: Clinical and demographic metadata were provided uncurated, with the amount varying by source and participant.

The CDR3, from cysteine to phenylalanine, totals 16 residues. Of all the DNA, just the CDR3 is kept, 48 bases in frame from base 1. Relative to germline, V is missing 3 bases and J is missing 6 bases, with 9 bases of the junction outside any gene match. According to the germline V gene, CDR1 reads SGHDN and CDR2 reads FVKESK. One collaborating source in Seattle enrolled patients while the patients were actively infected and followed the patients over time throughout the course of disease. The collaborating institutions used their own protocols to collect whole blood in K2EDTA tubes. For TCRbeta analysis, collaborators shipped samples as frozen whole blood, isolated PBMCs, or DNA extracted from either of those sample types. TCRbeta CDR3 regions were amplified from genomic DNA using the immunoSEQ Assay, a bias-controlled multiplex PCR. The authors' pipeline ran thus. The number of nucleated cells in each sample was estimated by amplification of reference gene primers within the assay. To quantify the absolute abundance of each unique TCRbeta CDR3 rearrangement, sequence reads were collapsed and filtered. For each sample, productive Simpson clonality was calculated by taking the square root of Simpson's diversity index across productive rearrangements. TCRdb provides this immuneACCESS table in a form limited to in-frame rearrangements. Some clones are lacking; in checked studies, under half of them reflect an unresolved V gene, and why the rest are absent is not known. Clone size and the V and J calls come from that table; the DNA yielded D and trimming. The sample data list approximately 190,000 clones, and roughly 82% of these were observed just once. The ten largest make up roughly 7.1% of the sample.

The material sequenced was peripheral blood. The rearrangement joined TRBV14 to TRBJ1-1, and 11 bases in between align with TRBD1. This receptor was obtained from a woman in her sixties or seventies with COVID-19, enrolled during active disease. The nucleotide sequence reads TGTGCCAGCAGCCAGGGACAGGGGGTCCAGGAGCCTGAAGCTTTCTTT. It is translated as CASSQGQGVQEPEAFF.